Each of the 29 T cell receptor beta chains below was sequenced from the same sample in a study of T cell responses to AZD1222 COVID-19 vaccine. Using immunoSEQ multiplex PCR, the repertoire was profiled, and TCRdb retains in-frame clones only, with some absent. The profile shows 130,000 or so clones, roughly nine tenths of them singletons. Material: peripheral blood, obtained 28 days after the second AZD1222 dose. Source of these receptors: an adult who received the AZD1222 COVID-19 vaccine.

The V gene is TRBV4-2, the J gene TRBJ1-5; D is ambiguous. V lost 1 base, J lost 3 bases, and 4 bases lay in between. Germline CDR1 LGHNA, CDR2 YNFKEQ. CDR3 length: 13 residues. The CDR3 nucleotides read TGTGCCAGCAGCCAAGTGTCCAATCAGCCCCAGCATTTT. Translating it yields CASSQVSNQPQHF.

This clone appeared a single time. This specimen includes other DNA sequences encoding the same CDR3. The genes are TRBV18 and TRBJ1-5; D gene uncertain. The V end was cut by 3 bases, the J end by 5 bases, with 8 bases between. The CDR3 contains 13 residues. CDR1 and CDR2 (germline): KGHSH, LQKENI. The chain's CDR3 is CASSPGRDQPQHF. CDR3 sequence (DNA): TGTGCCAGCTCACCCGGGAGGGATCAGCCCCAGCATTTT.

The rearrangement joins TRBV18 to TRBJ2-1; 10 bases match TRBD2. The CDR3 has 15 amino acids. The germline CDR1 and CDR2 sequences are KGHSH and LQKENI. The V and J ends lost 0 bases and 8 bases, in that order; junction bases with no gene match: 4. This chain's CDR3 is CASSPPGLAIHEQFF. As DNA, the CDR3 is TGTGCCAGCTCACCACCGGGACTAGCGATACATGAGCAGTTCTTC.

The chain uses TRBV12-3 or TRBV12-4 and TRBJ1-5, with D hard to call. The CDR3 is made up of 12 amino acids. Trimming pared 7 bases from V and 5 bases from J, leaving 9 bases between. CDR3 DNA sequence: TGTGCCAGCAAAGGGAGTTATCAGCCCCAGCATTTT. It yields the protein CASKGSYQPQHF.

The genes are TRBV5-1 and TRBJ1-3; 10 bases line up with TRBD1. Germline CDR1 SGHRS, CDR2 YFSETQ. Trimming removed 4 bases from V and 2 bases from J; junction bases left unmatched: 3. This CDR3 has 15 residues. The CDR3 loop is CASSPDRGAGNTIYF. DNA for the CDR3: TGCGCCAGCAGCCCGGACAGGGGGGCTGGAAACACCATATATTTT.

The chain employs TRBV18 and TRBJ2-2, with D perhaps matching TRBD1 (5 bases). Germline CDR1 is KGHSH and CDR2 is LQKENI. Trimming took off 0 bases at V and 1 base at J, with 9 bases between the two ends. CDR3 size: 16 residues. CDR3 loop: CASSPPNRLNTGELFF. The CDR3 DNA follows: TGTGCCAGCTCACCACCGAACAGGCTGAACACCGGGGAGCTGTTTTTT.

The rearrangement uses TRBV19 and TRBJ1-1; 7 bases match TRBD1. Germline CDR1 LNHDA, CDR2 SQIVND (reference sequence). J gave up 4 bases and V 2 bases, and 4 bases lay outside the gene matches. The CDR3 spans 14 residues. CDR3 sequence reads: CASSIRQGGTEAFF. The CDR3, as DNA: TGTGCCAGTAGTATAAGACAGGGAGGCACTGAAGCTTTCTTT.

J is TRBJ1-6 and V is TRBV5-6; no definite D call. Germline values: CDR1 SGHDT, CDR2 YYEEEE. This CDR3 has 14 residues. With 5 bases removed from V and 7 bases from J, the gap between germline ends came to 13 bases. The chain's CDR3 is CASSSGRVNSPLHF. CDR3 bases: TGTGCCAGCAGTTCCGGGAGGGTAAATTCACCCCTCCACTTT.

This clone was picked up a small number of times. The chain combines TRBV2 with TRBJ2-7; TRBD2 agrees at 9 bases. The ends lost 3 bases at V and 6 bases at J; junction bases unmatched: 6. The CDR3 consists of 14 residues. Germline V gene data show CDR1 as SNHLY and CDR2 as FYNNEI. As DNA, the CDR3 is TGTGCCAGCAGTGATGTGGTAGCGGGAGTCGAGCAGTACTTC. This encodes CASSDVVAGVEQYF.

The chain has TRBV14 and TRBJ1-5; a possible D gene is TRBD1 (6 bases). CDR1 and CDR2 from the germline V gene are SGHDN and FVKESK. V was cut by 4 bases and J by 5 bases, with 9 bases left in between. The CDR3 covers 13 residues. This CDR3 reads CASSRQEDQPQHF. DNA of the CDR3: TGTGCCAGCAGCCGACAGGAGGATCAGCCCCAGCATTTT.

The CDR3, as DNA: TGCGCCAGCAGCACTAAAATTGGGGCCACAGATACGCAGTATTTT. Residues: CASSTKIGATDTQYF. This sequence joins TRBV5-1 and TRBJ2-3; maybe TRBD1 (5 bases). The CDR3 consists of 15 residues. Trimming pared 4 bases from V and 2 bases from J, leaving 14 bases between. Germline CDR1 is SGHRS and CDR2 is YFSETQ.

The chain links TRBV19 to TRBJ2-1; tentatively, D is TRBD2 (6 bases). CDR1 and CDR2 from the germline V gene are LNHDA and SQIVND (reference sequence). With 6 bases removed from V and 0 bases from J, the gap between germline ends came to 12 bases. The CDR3 totals 15 residues. CDR3 in amino acids: CASRGRESSYNEQFF. CDR3 coding DNA: TGTGCCAGTAGGGGTCGGGAGAGCTCCTACAATGAGCAGTTCTTC.

The count of this clone is one. This sequence joins TRBV24-1 and TRBJ2-6; D is perhaps TRBD2 (5 bases). V was cut by 2 bases and J by 0 bases, with 7 bases left in between. CDR1 is KGHDR, CDR2 SFDVKD, per germline. This CDR3 contains 16 residues. The CDR3 region is CATSDSRDSGANVLTF. The CDR3 DNA reads TGTGCCACCAGTGATTCACGGGACTCTGGGGCCAACGTCCTGACTTTC.

V is TRBV6-2 or TRBV6-3 and J is TRBJ2-4, with TRBD2 matching over 7 bases. V was pared by 3 bases and J by 0 bases, with 5 bases of the junction left unmatched. Germline values: CDR1 MNHEY, CDR2 SVGEGT. This CDR3 has 16 amino acids. The CDR3 reads CASSYSGGRAKNIQYF. For the CDR3, the DNA is TGTGCCAGCAGTTATTCGGGGGGTAGAGCCAAAAACATTCAGTACTTC.

The chain recombines TRBV7-2 with TRBJ2-7; TRBD1 matches at 11 bases. CDR1 is SGHTA and CDR2 is FQGNSA in the germline V gene. V dropped 5 bases and J dropped 7; count of bases not matched to a gene: 7. CDR3 size: 14 residues. The CDR3 reads CASSPGQGAWEQYF. CDR3 bases: TGTGCCAGCAGCCCCGGACAGGGGGCATGGGAGCAGTACTTC.

The CDR3 DNA reads TGCGCCAGCAGCTTGGGACAGGACAATCAGCCCCAGCATTTT. Amino acid sequence: CASSLGQDNQPQHF. This chain connects TRBV5-1 to TRBJ1-5, with D possibly being TRBD1 (6 bases). V was pared by 0 bases and J by 3 bases, with 7 bases between. The CDR3 is 14 residues long. CDR1 is SGHRS and CDR2 is YFSETQ in the germline V gene.

The chain employs TRBV7-9 and TRBJ1-1; D gene ambiguous. CDR3 length: 15 residues. CDR1 and CDR2 (germline): SEHNR, FQNEAQ (reference sequence). Trimming shortened V by 2 bases and J by 5 bases, and 15 bases separated the two germline ends. The CDR3 DNA is TGTGCCAGCAGCTTAAGGTTAGAGGAGGGAACTGAAGCTTTCTTT. It specifies CASSLRLEEGTEAFF.

The chain combines TRBV9 with TRBJ1-2; D call uncertain. Germline CDR1 reads SGDLS; CDR2 reads YYNGEE. Deletions cut 1 base from V and 6 bases from J, with 16 bases between. The CDR3 loop spans 15 amino acids. The CDR3 nucleotides are TGTGCCAGCAGCGTACTTTGGAATTCCAACGATGGCTACACCTTC. It specifies CASSVLWNSNDGYTF.

The gene calls are TRBV5-8 and TRBJ1-5, with 7 bases lining up with TRBD1. This CDR3 has 15 residues. Germline trimming cut 4 bases from V and 2 bases from J; bases unmatched to any gene: 6. Germline V CDR1 and CDR2: SGHTS, YDEGEE. CDR3 bases: TGTGCCAGCAGCCCCCGGCAGGGGGGCAATCAGCCCCAGCATTTT. Translating it yields CASSPRQGGNQPQHF.

J is TRBJ1-1 and V is TRBV18, with 7 bases lining up with TRBD1. J gave up 0 bases and V 3 bases, and 7 bases lay outside the gene matches. Germline CDR1 KGHSH, CDR2 LQKENI. The CDR3 consists of 16 residues. CDR3 bases: TGTGCCAGCTCACCCTCCGGGACAGTCATGAACACTGAAGCTTTCTTT. The encoded protein is CASSPSGTVMNTEAFF.

This clone was seen a handful of times. The chain combines TRBV10-1 with TRBJ1-1; no definite D call. V lost 0 bases and J lost 10, with 12 bases in between. The CDR3 totals 13 residues. Germline V gene data show CDR1 as WNHNN and CDR2 as SYGVQD (reference sequence). The CDR3 sequence: CASSESGQPGAFF. The CDR3 DNA is TGCGCCAGCAGTGAGTCGGGCCAGCCGGGAGCTTTCTTT.

The rearrangement links TRBV6-5 to TRBJ2-7; no reliable D call. Germline CDR1 MNHEY, CDR2 SVGAGI. CDR3 length: 13 amino acids. V gave up 7 bases and J gave up 5 bases, with 15 bases separating them. The CDR3 spells CASKLTSAHEQYF. CDR3 nucleotides: TGTGCCAGCAAACTAACATCAGCCCACGAGCAGTACTTC.

This chain uses TRBV19 with TRBJ2-7, with 9 positions matching TRBD1. Trimming at V came to 4 bases and at J to 3 bases, leaving 4 bases not matched to a gene. The CDR3 runs to 14 residues. Looked up from germline, CDR1 is LNHDA and CDR2 is SQIVND (reference sequence). The CDR3 sequence is CASSNRDRVYEQYF. For the CDR3, the DNA is TGTGCCAGTAGTAACCGGGACAGGGTCTACGAGCAGTACTTC.

In regard to this clone: The junction and the germline gene differ at one end; a read error may be behind it. The chain recombines TRBV7-7 with TRBJ2-5; D is uncertain. CDR1 and CDR2 (germline): SSHAT, FNYEAQ (reference sequence). The CDR3 length is 15 residues. CDR3 region: CASSLGGVGQETQYF. CDR3 bases: TGTGCTAGCAGCTTGGGTGGCGTGGGTCAAGAGACCCAGTACTTC.

The chain links TRBV4-2 to TRBJ1-4, with 7 bases matching TRBD1. Trimming cost V 0 bases and J 1 base; bases outside gene matches: 5. The CDR3 covers 17 residues. Germline V gene lookup returns CDR1 LGHNA and CDR2 YNFKEQ. CDR3 coding DNA: TGTGCCAGCAGCCAAGAAGAGGGGGCAGGAACTAATGAAAAACTGTTTTTT. Its protein product is CASSQEEGAGTNEKLFF.

V gene TRBV5-6 combines with J gene TRBJ2-1, with D tentatively TRBD2 (6 bases). There are 16 residues in the CDR3. Deletions cut 5 bases from V and 4 bases from J, with 19 bases between. Germline loops: CDR1 SGHDT, CDR2 YYEEEE. The CDR3 DNA is TGTGCCAGCAGTCTTCCACTCGAGGAGGGGTACAATGAGCAGTTCTTC. The encoded protein is CASSLPLEEGYNEQFF.

The J gene is TRBJ1-2, the V gene TRBV4-1; the D gene is possibly TRBD1 (6 bases). The CDR3 spans 16 residues. V was shortened by 2 bases and J by 0 bases, with 13 bases between the two germline ends. The germline V gene has CDR1 MGHRA and CDR2 YSYEKL. CDR3 sequence (DNA): TGCGCCAGCAGCCAACCCACAGGGCCCACTAACTATGGCTACACCTTC. Protein product: CASSQPTGPTNYGYTF.

This clone occurred a few times. The rearrangement uses TRBV5-1 and TRBJ1-2; tentatively, D is TRBD1 (5 bases). Per germline, CDR1 SGHRS and CDR2 YFSETQ. The length of the CDR3 is 14 residues. Trimming left V 4 bases short and J 3 bases short, with 13 bases between. The CDR3 region is CASSPWGYDYGYTF. The CDR3 region has the DNA TGCGCCAGCAGCCCATGGGGGTATGACTATGGCTACACCTTC.

This sequence joins TRBV18 and TRBJ1-6; D is unclear. Trimming shortened V by 1 base and J by 11 bases, and 18 bases separated the two germline ends. The germline V gene encodes CDR1 KGHSH and CDR2 LQKENI. This CDR3 spans 16 amino acids. CDR3 sequence (DNA): TGTGCCAGCTCACCACAGGATCCAACTAATTCGACACCCCTCCACTTT. The encoded protein is CASSPQDPTNSTPLHF.